The TCR beta chain under discussion was sequenced for a study of blood T cell repertoires in COVID-19. Study summary: Italy, Spain and the United States were the sources of the convalescent and acute COVID-19 samples. PBMCs, B-cell-depleted T cells, or T cells were the source of the cDNA or gDNA that made up the material.

The V gene's germline CDR1 is SGDLS and CDR2 YYNGEE. The CDR3 is 14 amino acids. Trimming shortened V by 3 bases and J by 6 bases, and 15 bases separated the two germline ends. Clones were read by immunoSEQ multiplex PCR, and TCRdb kept only the in-frame ones, dropping some. The data hold 150,000 to 200,000 clones, with roughly 90% observed a single time. The specimen sequenced was peripheral blood. The receptor's source is a man between 18 and 29 years old with acute or convalescent COVID-19. The rearrangement joins TRBV9 to TRBJ1-1; D possibly corresponds to TRBD1 (6 bases). CDR3: CASSAPGGASEAFF. The DNA for the CDR3 is TGTGCCAGCAGCGCCCCGGGGGGCGCATCTGAAGCTTTCTTT.